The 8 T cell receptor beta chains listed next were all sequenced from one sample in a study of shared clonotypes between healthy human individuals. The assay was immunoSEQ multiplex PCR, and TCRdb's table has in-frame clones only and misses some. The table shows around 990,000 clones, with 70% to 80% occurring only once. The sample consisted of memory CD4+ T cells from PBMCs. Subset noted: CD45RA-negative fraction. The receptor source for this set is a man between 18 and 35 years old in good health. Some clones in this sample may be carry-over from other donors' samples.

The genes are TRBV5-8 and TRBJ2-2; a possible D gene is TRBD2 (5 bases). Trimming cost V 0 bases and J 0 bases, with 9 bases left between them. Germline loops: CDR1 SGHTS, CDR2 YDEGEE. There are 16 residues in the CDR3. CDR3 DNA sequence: TGTGCCAGCAGCTTGGGGTCGGGGACGAACACCGGGGAGCTGTTTTTT. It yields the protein CASSLGSGTNTGELFF.

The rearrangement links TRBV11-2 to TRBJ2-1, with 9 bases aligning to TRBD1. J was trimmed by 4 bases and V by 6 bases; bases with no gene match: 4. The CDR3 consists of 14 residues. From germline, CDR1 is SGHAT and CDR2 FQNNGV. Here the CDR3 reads CASSLQGAYNEQFF. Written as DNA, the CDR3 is TGTGCCAGCAGTCTACAGGGGGCTTACAATGAGCAGTTCTTC.

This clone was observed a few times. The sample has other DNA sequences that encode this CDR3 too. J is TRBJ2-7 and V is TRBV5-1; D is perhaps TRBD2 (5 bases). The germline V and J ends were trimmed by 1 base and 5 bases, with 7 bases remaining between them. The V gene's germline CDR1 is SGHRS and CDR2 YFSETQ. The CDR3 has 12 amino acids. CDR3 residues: CASSLLRDEQYF. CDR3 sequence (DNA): TGCGCCAGCAGCTTGTTGAGGGACGAGCAGTACTTC. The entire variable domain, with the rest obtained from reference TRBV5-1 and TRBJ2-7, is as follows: KAGVTQTPRYLIKTRGQQVTLSCSPISGHRSVSWYQQTPGQGLQFLFEYFSETQRNKGNFPGRFSGRQFSNSRSEMNVSTLELGDSALYLCASSLLRDEQYFGPGTRLTVT.

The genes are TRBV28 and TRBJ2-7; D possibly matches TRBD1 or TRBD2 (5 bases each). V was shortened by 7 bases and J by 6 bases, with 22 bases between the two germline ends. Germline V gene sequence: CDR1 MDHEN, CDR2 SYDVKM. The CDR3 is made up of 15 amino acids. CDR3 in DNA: TGTGCCAGCAAAGAAAGAGGGGTGGGGGTCCCCGAGCAGTACTTC. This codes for CASKERGVGVPEQYF.

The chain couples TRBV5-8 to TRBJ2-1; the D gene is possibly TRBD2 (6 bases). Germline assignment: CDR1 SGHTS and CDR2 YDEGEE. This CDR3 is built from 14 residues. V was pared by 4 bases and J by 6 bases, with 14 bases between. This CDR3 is CASSRAGYFNEQFF. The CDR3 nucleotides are TGTGCCAGCAGCCGGGCGGGGTACTTCAATGAGCAGTTCTTC. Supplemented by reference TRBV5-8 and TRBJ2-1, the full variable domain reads EAGVTQSPTHLIKTRGQQATLRCSPISGHTSVYWYQQALGLGLQFLLWYDEGEERNRGNFPPRFSGRQFPNYSSELNVNALELEDSALYLCASSRAGYFNEQFFGPGTRLTVL.

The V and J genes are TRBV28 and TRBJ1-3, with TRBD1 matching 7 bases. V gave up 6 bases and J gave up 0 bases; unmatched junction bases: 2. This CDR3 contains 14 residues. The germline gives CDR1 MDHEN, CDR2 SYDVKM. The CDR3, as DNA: TGTGCCAGCAGGGCAGGGGGCTCTGGAAACACCATATATTTT. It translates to CASRAGGSGNTIYF.

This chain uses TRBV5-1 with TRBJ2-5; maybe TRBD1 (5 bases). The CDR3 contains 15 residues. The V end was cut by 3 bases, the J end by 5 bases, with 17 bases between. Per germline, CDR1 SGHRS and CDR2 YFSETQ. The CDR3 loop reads CASSYLSQGWETQYF. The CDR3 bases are TGCGCCAGCAGCTACCTCTCCCAGGGCTGGGAGACCCAGTACTTC.

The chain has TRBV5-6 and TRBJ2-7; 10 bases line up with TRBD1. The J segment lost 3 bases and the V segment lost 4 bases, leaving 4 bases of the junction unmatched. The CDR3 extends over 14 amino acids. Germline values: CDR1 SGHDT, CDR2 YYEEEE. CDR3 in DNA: TGTGCCAGCAGCGGGGGACAGGGGCTCTACGAGCAGTACTTC. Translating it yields CASSGGQGLYEQYF.